This entry lists 23 T cell receptor beta chains sequenced from one sample in a study of T-cell memory formation after mild COVID-19. TCRdb re-called the 5' RACE reads through MiXCR, storing one row per CDR3 protein. The sample carries tens of thousands of distinct CDR3 sequences, approximately 12% recorded once. The sample was PBMCs or a T cell subset sorted from them (not recorded which). These receptor sequences come from a man aged 18 to 30 who had mild COVID-19 (a few samples of this study predate the infection). Cell type and time point are not known.

This clonotype was counted a few times. The junction does not match germline at one end; this may be a read error. This chain connects TRBV20-1 to TRBJ2-1; a possible D gene is TRBD2 (5 bases). CDR3 size: 14 residues. CDR1 is DFQATT and CDR2 is SNEGSKA in the germline V gene (reference sequence). The CDR3: CSAWNPGSSNEQFF. CDR3 nucleotides: TGCAGTGCTTGGAACCCGGGATCCTCCAATGAGCAGTTCTTC.

This clonotype has only a few counts. The chain couples TRBV12-5 to TRBJ1-3; unclear D gene. CDR1 is LGHNT and CDR2 is FRNRAP in the germline V gene. This CDR3 is built from 19 residues. Deletions cut 5 bases from V and 0 bases from J, with 23 bases between. CDR3 amino acids: CASGPAEGSSPISGNTIYF. Here the CDR3 DNA reads TGTGCTAGTGGTCCGGCCGAGGGCAGTTCCCCGATCTCTGGAAACACCATATATTTT.

This clonotype turned up a few times. The chain employs TRBV10-3 and TRBJ2-2, with a possible D match to TRBD2 (6 bases). This CDR3 has 14 amino acids. With 9 bases removed from V and 4 bases from J, the gap between germline ends came to 15 bases. CDR1 is ENHRY, CDR2 SYGVKD, per germline. The CDR3 bases are TGTGCCATATCAGACCAGGGAGGCACCGGGGAGCTGTTTTTT. Translated, it gives CAISDQGGTGELFF.

The rearrangement uses TRBV2 and TRBJ2-3; a possible D gene is TRBD2 (5 bases). Germline CDR1 SNHLY, CDR2 FYNNEI. CDR3 length: 14 residues. Trimming cost V 6 bases and J 0 bases, with 10 bases left between them. CDR3: CASSPRTSTDTQYF. CDR3 sequence (DNA): TGTGCCAGCAGCCCCCGGACTAGCACAGATACGCAGTATTTT.

This chain joins TRBV6-6 and TRBJ1-2; D is unresolved. CDR1 and CDR2 (germline): MNHNY, SVGAGI (reference sequence). The CDR3 is 11 residues long. V was shortened by 5 bases and J by 11 bases, with 12 bases between the two germline ends. CDR3 sequence: CASSPSWRYTF. The CDR3 nucleotides read TGTGCCAGCAGTCCGTCCTGGAGGTACACCTTC.

The V gene is TRBV12-3 or TRBV12-4, the J gene TRBJ1-5; 12 nucleotides line up with TRBD1. V trimming: 3 bases; J trimming: 6 bases; junction bases outside the gene matches: 9. This CDR3 has 17 amino acids. CDR3 region: CASSLGQGAVPGQPQHF. The DNA for the CDR3 is TGTGCCAGCAGTTTGGGACAGGGGGCGGTCCCGGGTCAGCCCCAGCATTTT.

This clonotype has just a few counts. The chain is built from TRBV6-1 and TRBJ1-1; D might be TRBD1 (6 bases). Deletions cut 8 bases from V and 11 bases from J, with 18 bases between. This CDR3 has 12 residues. CDR1 is MNHNS and CDR2 is SASEGT in the germline V gene. CDR3 loop: CASEGRGLGAFF. In DNA form, the CDR3 reads TGTGCCAGCGAAGGCAGGGGCCTTGGGGCTTTCTTT.

The rearrangement links TRBV7-2 to TRBJ2-3, with D possibly TRBD1 on 6 matching bases. The germline V gene has CDR1 SGHTA and CDR2 FQGNSA. Between the trimmed V and J ends, which lost 5 bases and 2 bases, there was a span of 11 bases. The CDR3 covers 14 residues. The CDR3 DNA follows: TGTGCCAGCAGCCCGGACAGTTTCACAGATACGCAGTATTTT. Translated, it gives CASSPDSFTDTQYF.

In its sample, this clonotype was seen many times. The V call is TRBV6-5, the J call TRBJ2-7; D perhaps matches TRBD1 (5 bases). The CDR3 extends over 15 amino acids. Deletions cut 2 bases from V and 6 bases from J, with 17 bases between. Looked up from germline, CDR1 is MNHEY and CDR2 is SVGAGI. The CDR3 bases are TGTGCCAGCAGTTACCGGCAGACAGCCGGTGTCGAGCAGTACTTC. It encodes CASSYRQTAGVEQYF.

In this sample, this clonotype turned up a few times. The rearrangement joins TRBV7-7 to TRBJ2-1, with TRBD1 matching 8 bases. The CDR3 sequence is 15 residues long. J lost 1 base, V lost 1 base, and 0 bases had no gene match. CDR1 is SSHAT and CDR2 is FNYEAQ in the germline V gene (reference sequence). CDR3 protein: CASSLGTGSYNEQFF. The CDR3 nucleotides are TGTGCCAGCAGCTTAGGGACAGGGTCCTACAATGAGCAGTTCTTC. The complete variable domain, with remaining parts taken from reference TRBV7-7 and TRBJ2-1, reads GAGVSQSPRYKVTKRGQDVTLRCDPISSHATLYWYQQALGQGPEFLTYFNYEAQPDKSGLPSDRFSAERPEGSISTLTIQRTEQRDSAMYRCASSLGTGSYNEQFFGPGTRLTVL.

The rearrangement joins TRBV7-2 to TRBJ2-2; D possibly uses TRBD1 or TRBD2 (5 bases each). The germline gives CDR1 SGHTA, CDR2 FQGNSA. The CDR3 has 15 amino acids. The V end lost 5 bases, the J end lost 0 bases, and 10 bases lay between the germline ends. The CDR3 nucleotides read TGTGCCAGCAGCAGGGACCCCACGAACACCGGGGAGCTGTTTTTT. This sequence encodes CASSRDPTNTGELFF.

This clonotype was observed a handful of times. This chain connects TRBV7-3 to TRBJ2-3, with unresolved D. Trimming cost V 5 bases and J 5 bases, with 17 bases left between them. The CDR3 consists of 15 residues. Germline V gene data show CDR1 as SGHTA and CDR2 as FQGTGA. Written as DNA, the CDR3 is TGTGCCAGCAGCCTCTCTACGCGCGAAGGAGATACGCAGTATTTT. Amino acids: CASSLSTREGDTQYF. The entire variable domain, with the rest obtained from reference TRBV7-3 and TRBJ2-3, is as follows: GAGVSQTPSNKVTEKGKYVELRCDPISGHTALYWYRQSLGQGPEFLIYFQGTGAADDSGLPNDRFFAVRPEGSVSTLKIQRTERGDSAVYLCASSLSTREGDTQYFGPGTRLTVL.

The V and J genes are TRBV19 and TRBJ2-1; 7 nucleotides align to TRBD1. Germline V gene lookup returns CDR1 LNHDA and CDR2 SQIVND (reference sequence). This CDR3 has 15 amino acids. V was pared by 3 bases and J by 0 bases, with 2 bases of the junction left unmatched. The CDR3 DNA is TGTGCCAGTAGTATTTACAGGGGCTCCTACAATGAGCAGTTCTTC. Its translation: CASSIYRGSYNEQFF. The full variable domain, its missing parts supplied by reference TRBV19 and TRBJ2-1, is DGGITQSPKYLFRKEGQNVTLSCEQNLNHDAMYWYRQDPGQGLRLIYYSQIVNDFQKGDIAEGYSVSREKKESFPLTVTSAQKNPTAFYLCASSIYRGSYNEQFFGPGTRLTVL.

The V call is TRBV12-3 or TRBV12-4, the J call TRBJ1-2, with 9 bases fitting TRBD1. Unmatched junction bases numbered 5, after V lost 5 bases and J lost 1 base. This CDR3 has 15 amino acids. CDR3 in DNA: TGTGCCAGCAGTCCGAGGGACAGGGTTAACTATGGCTACACCTTC. Protein product: CASSPRDRVNYGYTF.

This chain uses TRBV25-1 with TRBJ2-7, with D perhaps TRBD2 (5 bases). The V gene lost 2 bases and the J gene lost 11 bases, with 16 bases spanning the gap. CDR3 length equals 13 residues. The V gene's germline CDR1 is MGHDK and CDR2 SYGVNS. The CDR3: CASSEPTGVGEYF. In DNA, the CDR3 is TGTGCCAGCAGTGAACCCACCGGGGTTGGTGAGTACTTC.

J is TRBJ2-5 and V is TRBV7-2, with D uncertain. Trimming took off 1 base at V and 4 bases at J, with 7 bases between the two ends. The CDR3 totals 13 residues. Germline V gene data show CDR1 as SGHTA and CDR2 as FQGNSA. The CDR3 bases are TGTGCCAGCAGCTTAGGCAGCATAGAGACCCAGTACTTC. Its protein is CASSLGSIETQYF.

This clonotype was observed at least ten times. The gene calls are TRBV14 and TRBJ2-7; D gene uncertain. V was clipped by 8 bases and J by 6 bases, with 14 bases between them. Germline loops: CDR1 SGHDN, CDR2 FVKESK. The CDR3 extends over 12 amino acids. CDR3 DNA sequence: TGTGCCAGCGTTATGTCTGCACTCGAGCAGTACGTC. Protein product: CASVMSALEQYV.

This clonotype has ten or more counts. The chain has TRBV7-9 and TRBJ2-7; TRBD2 might be the D (6 bases). Per germline, CDR1 SEHNR and CDR2 FQNEAQ (reference sequence). The CDR3 length is 12 residues. Trimming pared 11 bases from V and 3 bases from J, leaving 14 bases between. Here the CDR3 reads CASGQGGYEQYF. CDR3 coding DNA: TGTGCCTCAGGGCAGGGAGGCTACGAGCAGTACTTC.

The genes are TRBV9 and TRBJ2-3, with D perhaps given as TRBD1 or TRBD2 (5 bases each). This CDR3 is 15 amino acids long. Germline V CDR1 and CDR2: SGDLS, YYNGEE. Trimming took off 0 bases at V and 0 bases at J, with 8 bases between the two ends. DNA for the CDR3: TGTGCCAGCAGCGTAGTGGGGGATAGCACAGATACGCAGTATTTT. This encodes CASSVVGDSTDTQYF. Filled out from reference TRBV9 and TRBJ2-3, the complete variable domain reads DSGVTQTPKHLITATGQRVTLRCSPRSGDLSVYWYQQSLDQGLQFLIQYYNGEERAKGNILERFSAQQFPDLHSELNLSSLELGDSALYFCASSVVGDSTDTQYFGPGTRLTVL.

This clonotype is medium-sized in the sample. CDR3 protein: CASSQTGTSGGETQYF. In nucleotides, the CDR3 is TGTGCCAGCAGCCAAACCGGGACTAGCGGGGGGGAGACCCAGTACTTC. The chain links TRBV4-2 to TRBJ2-5; 15 bases are a match to TRBD2. The germline V gene has CDR1 LGHNA and CDR2 YNFKEQ. Unmatched junction bases numbered 3, after V lost 2 bases and J lost 5 bases. The CDR3 runs 16 residues.

V usage is TRBV28 and J usage is TRBJ2-7; D is uncertain. Deletions cut 5 bases from V and 5 bases from J, with 13 bases between. CDR1 and CDR2 (germline): MDHEN, SYDVKM. The CDR3 is made up of 13 amino acids. The DNA for the CDR3 is TGTGCCAGCAGTAATCCCTCCCGAGACGAGCAGTACGTC. It translates to CASSNPSRDEQYV.

There are many counts of this clonotype. This chain links TRBV5-1 with TRBJ2-1; TRBD1 agrees at 7 bases. The V gene end was trimmed by 4 bases and the J gene end by 0 bases; junction bases not matched to a gene: 4. Per germline, CDR1 SGHRS and CDR2 YFSETQ. The CDR3 is made up of 15 amino acids. The DNA for the CDR3 is TGCGCCAGCAGCCGGGGACAGAGCTCCTACAATGAGCAGTTCTTC. Its protein is CASSRGQSSYNEQFF. Supplemented by reference TRBV5-1 and TRBJ2-1, the full variable domain reads KAGVTQTPRYLIKTRGQQVTLSCSPISGHRSVSWYQQTPGQGLQFLFEYFSETQRNKGNFPGRFSGRQFSNSRSEMNVSTLELGDSALYLCASSRGQSSYNEQFFGPGTRLTVL.

The rearrangement joins TRBV27 to TRBJ1-2, with 9 nucleotides matching TRBD1. The length of the CDR3 is 17 residues. The J segment lost 4 bases and the V segment lost 2 bases, leaving 11 bases of the junction unmatched. Germline CDR1 is MNHEY and CDR2 is SMNVEV (reference sequence). This chain's CDR3 is CASSLRTGALNGYGYTF. CDR3 nucleotides: TGTGCCAGCAGTTTAAGGACAGGGGCATTAAATGGCTATGGCTACACCTTC.